This TCR beta chain was captured by sequencing in a study of sequential checkpoint blockade in melanoma. Study overall: Both treatment sequences were followed by maintenance nivolumab.

Treatment specified: randomized to nivolumab then ipilimumab (arm A) or the reverse (arm B). DNA-damaging chemotherapy had not been given to any patient beforehand. Live CD3+CD8+ CD19− CD56− cells were sorted from PBMCs. The CDR3 has 16 amino acids. The V gene's germline CDR1 is MGHRA and CDR2 YSYEKL. The V end lost 1 base, the J end lost 6 bases, and 18 bases lay between the germline ends. Using immunoSEQ multiplex PCR, the repertoire was profiled, and TCRdb retains in-frame clones only, with some absent. The table has over 8,000 clones, 76% seen once. Material: CD8+ T cells sorted from blood (inferred from file names), obtained from a patient given nivolumab and ipilimumab in sequence. The rearrangement uses TRBV4-1 and TRBJ1-2, with a tentative D call TRBD1 (5 bases). The clonotype originates from a human donor with melanoma. The CDR3 DNA reads TGCGCCAGCAGCCAAGCCTTTGACAGTTCGGTACATGGCTACACCTTC. It specifies CASSQAFDSSVHGYTF.